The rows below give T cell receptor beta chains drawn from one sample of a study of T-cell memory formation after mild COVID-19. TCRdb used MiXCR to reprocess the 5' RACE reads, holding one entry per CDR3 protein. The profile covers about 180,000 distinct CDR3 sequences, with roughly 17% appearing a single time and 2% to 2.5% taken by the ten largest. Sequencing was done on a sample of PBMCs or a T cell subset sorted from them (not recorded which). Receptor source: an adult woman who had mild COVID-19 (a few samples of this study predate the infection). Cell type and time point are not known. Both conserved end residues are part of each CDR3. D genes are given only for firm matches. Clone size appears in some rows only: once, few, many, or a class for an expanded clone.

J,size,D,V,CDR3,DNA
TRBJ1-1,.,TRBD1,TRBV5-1,CASSQGQGAEAFF,TGCGCCAGCAGCCAAGGACAGGGGGCTGAAGCTTTCTTT
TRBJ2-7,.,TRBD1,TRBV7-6,CASSLQDRGPYEQYF,TGTGCCAGCAGCTTACAAGACAGGGGGCCATACGAGCAGTACTTC
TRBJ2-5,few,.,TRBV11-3,CASSLGTSETQYF,TGTGCCAGCAGCTTAGGGACATCAGAGACCCAGTACTTC
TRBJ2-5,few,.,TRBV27,CASSLGFRAETQYF,TGTGCCAGCAGTTTAGGGTTCAGGGCGGAGACCCAGTACTTC
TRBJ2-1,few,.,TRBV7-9,CASSLSRFGRRGNEQFF,TGTGCCAGCAGCTTATCAAGGTTCGGTCGGCGGGGTAATGAGCAGTTCTTC
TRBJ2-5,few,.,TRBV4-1,CASSQESGGAARETQYF,TGCGCCAGCAGCCAAGAGTCAGGCGGGGCCGCCCGGGAGACCCAGTACTTC
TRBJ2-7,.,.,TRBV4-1,CASSPDVGFTYEQYF,TGCGCCAGCAGCCCCGACGTAGGTTTTACCTACGAGCAGTACTTC
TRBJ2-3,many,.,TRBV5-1,CASNQGGVTDTQYF,TGCGCCAGCAACCAGGGGGGTGTGACAGATACGCAGTATTTT
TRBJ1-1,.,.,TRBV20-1,CSARAGANTEAFF,TGCAGTGCTAGAGCCGGAGCCAACACTGAAGCTTTCTTT
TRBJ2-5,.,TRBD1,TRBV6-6,CASRAPGQGIETQYF,TGTGCCAGCAGGGCACCGGGACAGGGAATCGAGACCCAGTACTTC
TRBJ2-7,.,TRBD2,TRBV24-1,CATSDYTSGGYEQYF,TGTGCCACCAGTGACTACACTAGCGGGGGCTACGAGCAGTACTTC
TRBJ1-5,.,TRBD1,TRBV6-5,CASRLHGRQGGQPQHF,TGTGCCAGCAGACTACATGGACGACAGGGAGGGCAGCCCCAGCATTTT
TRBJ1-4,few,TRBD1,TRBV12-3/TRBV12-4,CASSEDRGPNEKLFF,TGTGCCAGCAGCGAAGACAGGGGCCCTAATGAAAAACTGTTTTTT
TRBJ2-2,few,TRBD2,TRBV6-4,CASSITSGGLNTGELFF,TGTGCCAGCAGTATCACTAGCGGGGGCTTGAACACCGGGGAGCTGTTTTTT
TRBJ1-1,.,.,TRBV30,CAWSREGPGTEAFF,TGTGCCTGGAGTAGGGAGGGTCCCGGCACTGAAGCTTTCTTT
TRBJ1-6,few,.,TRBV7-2,CASRRSLDNSPLHF,TGTGCCAGCCGTCGGTCCCTGGATAATTCACCCCTCCACTTT
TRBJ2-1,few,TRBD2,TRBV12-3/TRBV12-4,CASVPGGGTYNEQFF,TGTGCCAGCGTTCCGGGCGGGGGGACCTACAATGAGCAGTTCTTC
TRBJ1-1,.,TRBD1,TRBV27,CASSPDRVLTEAFF,TGTGCCAGCAGTCCGGACAGGGTTTTAACTGAAGCTTTCTTT
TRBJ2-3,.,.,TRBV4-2,CASSQVITSKDTQYF,TGTGCCAGCAGCCAAGTAATTACTAGTAAAGATACGCAGTATTTT
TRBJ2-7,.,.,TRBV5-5,CASSLVNRTYEQYF,TGTGCCAGCAGCTTGGTGAACCGTACATACGAGCAGTACTTC
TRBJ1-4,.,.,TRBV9,CASSAPLRGGTSATNEKLFF,TGTGCCAGCAGCGCACCCCTCAGGGGAGGAACCTCAGCAACTAATGAAAAACTGTTTTTT
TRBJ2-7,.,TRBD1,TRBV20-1,CSAPGQARYEQYF,TGCAGTGCTCCGGGACAGGCCCGCTACGAGCAGTACTTC
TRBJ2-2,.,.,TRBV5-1,CASSLEGPGHTGELFF,TGCGCCAGCAGCTTGGAAGGACCGGGTCACACCGGGGAGCTGTTTTTT
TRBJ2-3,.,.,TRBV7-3,CASSFLATDTQYF,TGTGCCAGCAGCTTCTTGGCAACAGATACGCAGTATTTT
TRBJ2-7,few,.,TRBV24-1,CATSERGTYEQYF,TGTGCCACCAGTGAGAGGGGAACCTACGAGCAGTACTTC
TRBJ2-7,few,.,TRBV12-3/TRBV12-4,CASRSGTWGYSYEQYF,TGTGCCAGCAGATCTGGGACCTGGGGTTACTCCTACGAGCAGTACTTC
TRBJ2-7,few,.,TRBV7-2,CASSSKRMGTFYEQYF,TGTGCCAGCAGCTCAAAACGGATGGGGACCTTTTACGAGCAGTACTTC
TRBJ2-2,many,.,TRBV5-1,CASSLEVIGELFF,TGCGCCAGCAGCTTGGAAGTTATCGGGGAGCTGTTTTTT
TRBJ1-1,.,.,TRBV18,CASSRQTGTRETEAFF,TGTGCCAGCTCACGTCAAACCGGGACCCGAGAGACTGAAGCTTTCTTT
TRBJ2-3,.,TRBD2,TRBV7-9,CASSPNPLAGGPKASTDTQYF,TGTGCCAGCAGCCCCAACCCGCTAGCGGGAGGACCGAAAGCTAGCACAGATACGCAGTATTTT
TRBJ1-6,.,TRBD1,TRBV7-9,CASSRDRSYNSPLHF,TGTGCCAGCAGCCGGGACAGGTCCTATAATTCACCCCTCCACTTT
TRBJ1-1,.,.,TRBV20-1,CSARDWGGAGTEAFF,TGCAGTGCTAGAGATTGGGGGGGCGCGGGCACTGAAGCTTTCTTT
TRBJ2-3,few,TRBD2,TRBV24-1,CATSDYAGGRTDTQYF,TGTGCCACCAGTGATTATGCGGGAGGGCGTACAGATACGCAGTATTTT
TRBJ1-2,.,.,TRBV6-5,CASSYSGTYGYTF,TGTGCCAGCAGTTACTCAGGGACCTATGGCTACACCTTC
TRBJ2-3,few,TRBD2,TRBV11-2,CASSLEGGLAGEADTQYF,TGTGCCAGCAGCTTAGAAGGGGGACTAGCGGGAGAGGCAGATACGCAGTATTTT
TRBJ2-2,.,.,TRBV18,CASSPQGSGGELFF,TGTGCCAGCTCACCACAGGGAAGTGGCGGGGAGCTGTTTTTT
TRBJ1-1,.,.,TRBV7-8,CASSLERWENTEAFF,TGTGCCAGCAGCTTAGAGAGGTGGGAGAACACTGAAGCTTTCTTT
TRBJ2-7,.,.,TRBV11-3,CASSFSTRAGAYEQYF,TGTGCCAGCAGCTTCTCGACCAGGGCAGGGGCCTACGAGCAGTACTTC
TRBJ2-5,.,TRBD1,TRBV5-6,CASSLVGTDQETQYF,TGTGCCAGCAGCTTGGTGGGGACAGACCAAGAGACCCAGTACTTC
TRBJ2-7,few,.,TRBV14,CASSQDGQGSTHWTYEQYF,TGTGCCAGCAGCCAAGATGGGCAGGGCTCCACACACTGGACCTACGAGCAGTACTTC
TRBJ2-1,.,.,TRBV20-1,CSARDFGGLGQFF,TGCAGTGCTAGAGATTTTGGGGGACTCGGGCAGTTCTTC
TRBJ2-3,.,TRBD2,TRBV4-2,CASSPLAGGADTQYF,TGTGCCAGCAGCCCTCTAGCGGGAGGGGCAGATACGCAGTATTTT
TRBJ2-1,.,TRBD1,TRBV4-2,CASSQEEGTGEDYNEQFF,TGTGCCAGCAGCCAAGAGGAGGGGACAGGGGAAGACTACAATGAGCAGTTCTTC
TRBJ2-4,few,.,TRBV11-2,CASSLVEVLGNIQYF,TGTGCCAGCAGCTTAGTGGAGGTTCTGGGAAACATTCAGTACTTC
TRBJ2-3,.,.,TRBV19,CASAGGSTDTQYF,TGTGCCAGTGCAGGGGGGAGCACAGATACGCAGTATTTT
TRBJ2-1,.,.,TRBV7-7,CASSFNAYNEQFF,TGTGCTAGCAGCTTTAATGCCTACAATGAGCAGTTCTTC
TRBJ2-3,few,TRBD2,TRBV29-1,CSVGRTSGTDTQYF,TGCAGCGTTGGAAGGACTAGCGGCACAGATACGCAGTATTTT
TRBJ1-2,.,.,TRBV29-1,CSVGVGRYGYTF,TGCAGCGTGGGGGTCGGACGCTATGGCTACACCTTC
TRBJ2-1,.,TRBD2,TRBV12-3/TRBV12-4,CASSLFSGPSYNEQFF,TGTGCCAGCAGTTTATTTAGCGGGCCTTCCTACAATGAGCAGTTCTTC
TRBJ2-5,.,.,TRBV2,CASSERENSVETQYF,TGTGCCAGCAGTGAGCGGGAAAACTCGGTAGAGACCCAGTACTTC
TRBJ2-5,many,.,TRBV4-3,CASSQGSEETQYF,TGCGCCAGCAGCCAAGGTTCGGAAGAGACCCAGTACTTC
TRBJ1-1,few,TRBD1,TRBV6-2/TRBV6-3,CASSYAPQGYGLSTEAFF,TGTGCCAGCAGTTACGCACCACAGGGGTACGGATTGAGCACTGAAGCTTTCTTT
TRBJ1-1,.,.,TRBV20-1,CSASMANTEAFF,TGCAGTGCTAGCATGGCGAACACTGAAGCTTTCTTT
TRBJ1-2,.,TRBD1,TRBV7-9,CASRRDRVLYGYTF,TGTGCCAGCAGGAGGGACAGGGTCCTCTATGGCTACACCTTC
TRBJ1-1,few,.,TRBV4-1,CASSLGSRTEAFF,TGCGCCAGCTCCCTCGGGTCGAGGACTGAAGCTTTCTTT